This T cell receptor (beta chain) was identified in a study of cytomegalovirus exposure and HLA in healthy donors. Study in general: The 90 to 150 validation repertoires used a platform that matched the one used for the approximately 670 first-cohort repertoires, as a later analysis reported. Study-wide results and limits: Among the CMV-associated chains, three were confirmed in vitro as specific for CMV antigens. The listing of fewer than 200 TCR beta chains classed them as cytomegalovirus-associated. Most TCR sequences were seen very rarely across donors, but some public TCRs occurred in many.

As concerns this clone: The antigen is unknown.

Generated by immunoSEQ multiplex PCR, the TCRdb table keeps only in-frame clones and is missing some. The sample yields a few hundred thousand clones, 75% to 90% seen once. The CDR3 extends over 12 amino acids. CDR1 is SGHTA, CDR2 FQGNSA, per germline. The V and J ends lost 10 bases and 4 bases respectively, with 12 bases between them. This chain joins TRBV7-2 and TRBJ2-3; D gene uncertain. The TCR was taken from a woman in her late teens or twenties in good health and CMV-seronegative. Sequencing used PBMCs. The CDR3 reads CATRELSDTQYF. Here the CDR3 DNA reads TGTGCCACTCGCGAGCTATCAGATACGCAGTATTTT.